The rows below give T cell receptor beta chains drawn from one sample of a study of shared clonotypes between healthy human individuals. Repertoires were generated with immunoSEQ multiplex PCR, while TCRdb's copy carries only in-frame clones and drops some. The data show approximately 530,000 clones, with about 96% seen just once and 0.06% held by the top ten. The sample was naive CD4+ T cells sorted from blood. The receptors were sampled from a woman aged 25-40 years in good health. CDR3s include the opening cysteine and the closing phenylalanine or tryptophan. A D gene is named only where the DNA matches it firmly. Not every row has a clone size; where given, it reads once, few, many or a size class.

j_gene | abundance | v_gene | d_gene | CDR3aa | CDR3nt
TRBJ2-7 | once | TRBV28 | - | CALAGRANEQYF | TGTGCCCTTGCGGGTCGAGCCAACGAGCAGTACTTC
TRBJ1-5 | - | TRBV28 | TRBD1 | CASSYTGVRNQPQHF | TGTGCCAGCAGCTACACAGGGGTGAGAAATCAGCCCCAGCATTTT
TRBJ2-2 | - | TRBV11-3 | - | CASSSVKSRRSLNTGELFF | TGTGCCAGCAGCTCAGTAAAGTCCAGGAGATCTTTGAACACCGGGGAGCTGTTTTTT
TRBJ2-5 | - | TRBV7-2 | - | CASSHRAGKGETQYF | TGTGCCAGCAGTCATCGGGCAGGAAAGGGAGAGACCCAGTACTTC
TRBJ1-1 | - | TRBV6-6 | - | CASSQDSTEAFF | TGTGCCAGCAGCCAAGACAGTACTGAAGCTTTCTTT
TRBJ2-7 | - | TRBV28 | - | CASSLSWNHYEQYF | TGTGCCAGCAGTTTATCCTGGAACCACTACGAGCAGTACTTC
TRBJ1-1 | once | TRBV5-1 | - | CASSFRGGGTEAFF | TGCGCCAGCAGCTTCCGGGGAGGGGGCACTGAAGCTTTCTTT
TRBJ2-7 | - | TRBV28 | TRBD2 | CASSVTSGPSYEQYF | TGTGCCAGCAGTGTGACTAGCGGACCCTCCTACGAGCAGTACTTC
TRBJ1-3 | - | TRBV6-1 | - | CASKFGSGNTIYF | TGTGCCAGCAAGTTCGGGTCTGGAAACACCATATATTTT
TRBJ2-7 | few | TRBV7-9 | - | CASSLDYEQYF | TGTGCCAGCAGCTTGGACTATGAGCAGTACTTC
TRBJ2-1 | once | TRBV11-2 | TRBD2 | CASSPTSGSINEQFF | TGTGCCAGCAGCCCGACTAGCGGGAGTATAAATGAGCAGTTCTTC
TRBJ1-4 | - | TRBV30 | TRBD1 | CAWSGQGPYEKLFF | TGTGCCTGGAGTGGACAGGGCCCTTACGAAAAACTGTTTTTT
TRBJ2-1 | - | TRBV28 | TRBD2 | CASSSPGLAVNEQFF | TGTGCCAGCAGTTCACCGGGACTAGCTGTCAATGAGCAGTTCTTC
TRBJ2-5 | - | TRBV6-6 | - | CASSNGETQYF | TGTGCCAGCAGCAATGGAGAGACCCAGTACTTC
TRBJ2-7 | - | TRBV6-1 | TRBD1 | CASGRGPYEQYF | TGTGCCAGCGGCAGGGGGCCCTACGAGCAGTACTTC
TRBJ1-2 | - | TRBV7-2 | TRBD1 | CASSPGTGSSSGYTF | TGTGCCAGCAGCCCGGGGACAGGAAGTTCGAGCGGCTACACCTTC
TRBJ2-5 | - | TRBV27 | TRBD2 | CASGASGRWKETQYF | TGTGCCAGCGGGGCTAGCGGGAGATGGAAAGAGACCCAGTACTTC
TRBJ2-1 | - | TRBV14 | TRBD2 | CASSQGGYAGGSIEQFF | TGTGCCAGCAGCCAAGGGGGCTATGCGGGAGGAAGTATTGAGCAGTTCTTC
TRBJ1-6 | - | TRBV28 | TRBD1 | CASSLATGGNSPLHF | TGTGCCAGCAGTTTAGCGACAGGGGGCAATTCACCCCTCCACTTT
TRBJ2-1 | few | TRBV19 | - | CASNPTLKRAYNEQFF | TGTGCCAGTAACCCGACGCTAAAGCGGGCCTACAATGAGCAGTTCTTC
TRBJ2-1 | - | TRBV5-6 | TRBD2 | CASSFRLAGEPPYNEQFF | TGTGCCAGCAGCTTTAGACTAGCGGGAGAGCCCCCCTACAATGAGCAGTTCTTC
TRBJ1-4 | - | TRBV5-4 | - | CASSARGANEKLFF | TGTGCCAGCAGCGCCCGAGGGGCTAATGAAAAACTGTTTTTT
TRBJ1-5 | - | TRBV18 | - | CASSPVAEQPQHF | TGTGCCAGCTCACCAGTGGCGGAGCAGCCCCAGCATTTT
TRBJ1-2 | - | TRBV28 | - | CASSLGLAGLAMGYTF | TGTGCCAGCAGTTTAGGTCTGGCAGGTCTCGCTATGGGCTACACCTTC
TRBJ1-1 | - | TRBV18 | - | CASSPPVRVEAFF | TGTGCCAGCTCACCACCGGTCAGGGTTGAAGCTTTCTTT
TRBJ1-4 | - | TRBV7-2 | TRBD1 | CASSRRQGGKLFF | TGTGCCAGCAGCCGACGACAGGGCGGAAAACTGTTTTTT
TRBJ2-3 | - | TRBV5-1 | TRBD2 | CASSGGTSGILSTDTQYF | TGCGCCAGCAGCGGCGGGACTAGCGGGATCCTGAGCACAGATACGCAGTATTTT
TRBJ1-4 | once | TRBV27 | - | CASSIRDSYPREKLFF | TGTGCCAGCAGTATAAGGGACTCCTACCCTCGTGAAAAACTGTTTTTT
TRBJ2-5 | - | TRBV19 | - | CASTSGSVKTQYF | TGTGCCAGTACCAGCGGGTCCGTTAAGACCCAGTACTTC
TRBJ2-2 | - | TRBV7-2 | TRBD2 | CASSTGTSGIRAGELFF | TGTGCCAGCAGCACTGGGACTAGCGGGATAAGGGCCGGGGAGCTGTTTTTT
TRBJ1-2 | - | TRBV28 | - | CASSSSSLGGYTF | TGTGCCAGCAGTTCCAGCTCCCTAGGGGGCTACACCTTC
TRBJ2-1 | - | TRBV18 | - | CASSPPGDEQFF | TGTGCCAGCTCACCACCAGGAGATGAGCAGTTCTTC
TRBJ2-7 | once | TRBV1 | - | CTSSQDISGIPYEQYF | TGCACCAGCAGCCAAGACATTAGCGGGATCCCCTACGAGCAGTACTTC
TRBJ1-1 | - | TRBV5-1 | - | CASRASGDSEAFF | TGCGCCAGCAGGGCAAGTGGGGATAGTGAAGCTTTCTTT
TRBJ2-1 | - | TRBV5-4 | TRBD1 | CASSLVFVTGAYNEQFF | TGTGCCAGCAGCTTGGTTTTTGTGACAGGGGCTTACAATGAGCAGTTCTTC
TRBJ1-5 | few | TRBV10-3 | - | CASQSGGGGSNQPQHF | TGTGCCTCACAGAGTGGGGGGGGTGGGAGCAATCAGCCCCAGCATTTT
TRBJ2-7 | - | TRBV5-1 | - | CASSLGLPGAYEQYF | TGCGCCAGCAGCTTGGGACTCCCGGGAGCCTACGAGCAGTACTTC
TRBJ2-2 | - | TRBV2 | TRBD2 | CASRVGLAGATGELFF | TGTGCCAGCAGGGTGGGACTAGCGGGAGCCACCGGGGAGCTGTTTTTT
TRBJ1-1 | once | TRBV27 | - | CASSFAENTEAFF | TGTGCCAGCAGTTTTGCGGAGAACACTGAAGCTTTCTTT
TRBJ2-5 | - | TRBV5-8 | TRBD2 | CASREAGVSKTQYF | TGTGCCAGCAGAGAAGCGGGAGTAAGCAAGACCCAGTACTTC
TRBJ2-1 | - | TRBV7-9 | - | CASSSFYSYNEQFF | TGTGCCAGCAGCTCATTTTACTCCTACAATGAGCAGTTCTTC
TRBJ2-3 | once | TRBV18 | - | CASSPDTTDTQYF | TGTGCCAGCTCACCGGACACCACAGATACGCAGTATTTT
TRBJ1-2 | - | TRBV7-9 | - | CASSHRDKYGYTF | TGTGCCAGCAGCCACCGGGACAAGTATGGCTACACCTTC
TRBJ1-5 | - | TRBV28 | - | CASSLPKLIFQHF | TGTGCCAGCAGTTTACCAAAGCTTATTTTCCAGCATTTT
TRBJ2-7 | - | TRBV2 | - | CASSERGTAGHEQYF | TGTGCCAGCAGTGAAAGGGGTACCGCGGGCCACGAGCAGTACTTC
TRBJ2-7 | - | TRBV27 | TRBD2 | CASSLEGSAGGASYEQYF | TGTGCCAGCAGTTTAGAGGGAAGCGCGGGAGGTGCCTCCTACGAGCAGTACTTC
TRBJ1-1 | - | TRBV2 | TRBD1 | CASSERRTGGKSAFF | TGTGCCAGCAGTGAAAGGAGAACAGGGGGCAAGTCGGCTTTCTTT
TRBJ2-3 | - | TRBV29-1 | TRBD1 | CSVRDRASTDTQYF | TGCAGCGTAAGGGACAGGGCAAGCACAGATACGCAGTATTTT
TRBJ1-5 | - | TRBV19 | - | CASRAQALGTYQPQHF | TGTGCCAGTAGGGCCCAGGCCTTGGGGACTTATCAGCCCCAGCATTTT
TRBJ2-1 | - | TRBV5-6 | TRBD2 | CASSYDIGLKRLAGGSQFF | TGTGCCAGCAGCTATGATATCGGACTGAAGCGACTAGCGGGAGGGTCGCAGTTCTTC
TRBJ2-3 | - | TRBV27 | - | CASSFGGEDTQYF | TGTGCCAGCAGTTTCGGAGGGGAAGATACGCAGTATTTT
TRBJ2-1 | - | TRBV5-1 | - | CASSLVSPASLNEQFF | TGCGCCAGCAGCTTGGTCAGCCCAGCCTCCTTAAATGAGCAGTTCTTC